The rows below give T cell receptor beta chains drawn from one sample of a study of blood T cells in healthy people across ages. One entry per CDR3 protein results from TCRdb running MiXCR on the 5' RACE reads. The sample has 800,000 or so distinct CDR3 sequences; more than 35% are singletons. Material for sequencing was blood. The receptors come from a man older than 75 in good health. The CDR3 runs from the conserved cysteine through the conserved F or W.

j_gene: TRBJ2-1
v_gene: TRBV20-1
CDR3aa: CSARIPSSFPGKLNEQFF

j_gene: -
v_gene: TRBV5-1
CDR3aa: CASSLASLLGSEQYF

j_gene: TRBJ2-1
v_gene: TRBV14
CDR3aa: CASSQDRIAGGQETQFF

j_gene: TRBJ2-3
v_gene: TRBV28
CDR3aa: CASNPGGQTDTQYF

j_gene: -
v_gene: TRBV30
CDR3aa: CAWRETSPLASNEQYF

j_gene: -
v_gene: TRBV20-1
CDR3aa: CSASGLAGPFNEQYF

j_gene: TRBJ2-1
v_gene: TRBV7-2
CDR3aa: CASTPLRGAGENEQFF

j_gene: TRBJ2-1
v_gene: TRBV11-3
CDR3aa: CASSIGGTGGDEQFF

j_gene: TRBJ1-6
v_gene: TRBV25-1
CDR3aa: CASSQDRGLNSPLHF

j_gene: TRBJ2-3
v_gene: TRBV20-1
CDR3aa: CSALTSGGSTDTQYF

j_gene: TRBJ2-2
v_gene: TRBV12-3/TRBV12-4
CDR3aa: CASERAALTGELFF

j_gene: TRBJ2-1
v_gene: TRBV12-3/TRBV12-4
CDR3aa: CASRSRTNSYDNEQFF

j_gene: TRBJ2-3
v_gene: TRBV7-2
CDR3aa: CASSPSGLPTDTQYF

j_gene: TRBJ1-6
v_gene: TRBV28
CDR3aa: CASSFSGSAGSPLHF

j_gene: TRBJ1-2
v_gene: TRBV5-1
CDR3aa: CASSRDRSNYGYTF

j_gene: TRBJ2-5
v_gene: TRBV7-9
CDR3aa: CASSLADRGNLETQYF

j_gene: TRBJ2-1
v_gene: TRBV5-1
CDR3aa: CASSGAQEQFF

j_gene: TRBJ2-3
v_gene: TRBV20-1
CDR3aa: CSASRVTETQYF

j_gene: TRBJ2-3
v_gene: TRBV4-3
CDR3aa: CASSQGGQGIGDTQYF

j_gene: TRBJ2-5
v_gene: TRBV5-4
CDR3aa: CASSRPGQQETQYF

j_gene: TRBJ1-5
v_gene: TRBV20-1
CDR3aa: CSASEGVNQPQHF

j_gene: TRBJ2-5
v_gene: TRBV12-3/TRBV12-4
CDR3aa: CASSPLGNDGNEQYF

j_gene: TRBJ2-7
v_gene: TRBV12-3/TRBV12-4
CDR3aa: CASLSGGRDNEQYF

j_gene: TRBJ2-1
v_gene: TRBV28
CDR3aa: CASSSGLPGRGYNEQFF

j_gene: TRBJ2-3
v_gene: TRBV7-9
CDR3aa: CASSFSGISRDTQYF

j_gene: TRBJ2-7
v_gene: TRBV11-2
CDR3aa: CASSREAGNSYEQYF

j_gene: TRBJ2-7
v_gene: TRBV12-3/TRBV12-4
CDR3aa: CASSLGLAQYEQYF

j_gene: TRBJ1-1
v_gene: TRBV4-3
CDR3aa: CASSQETLNTEAFF

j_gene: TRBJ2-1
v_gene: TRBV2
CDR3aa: CASSNGLLQGNEQFF

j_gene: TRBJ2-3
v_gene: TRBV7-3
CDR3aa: CASSLLGWTSGTTDTQYF

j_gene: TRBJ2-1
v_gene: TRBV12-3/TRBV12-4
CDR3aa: CASSSTGTSEFYNEQFF

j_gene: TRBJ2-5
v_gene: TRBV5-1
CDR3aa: CASSLAAGTPGQETQYF

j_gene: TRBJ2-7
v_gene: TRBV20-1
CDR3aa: CSARQGSNSYEQYF

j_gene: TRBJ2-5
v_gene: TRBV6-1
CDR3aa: CASSEVKGRGETQYF

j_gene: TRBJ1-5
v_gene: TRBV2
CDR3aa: CASSLNRVSNQPQHF

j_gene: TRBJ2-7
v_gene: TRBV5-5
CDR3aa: CASSNIGTGSSYEQYF

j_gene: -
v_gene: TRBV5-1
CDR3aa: CASSRTPGLASEQYF

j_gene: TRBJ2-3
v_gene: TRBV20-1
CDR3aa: CSARLRLAGGPVGRTDTQYF

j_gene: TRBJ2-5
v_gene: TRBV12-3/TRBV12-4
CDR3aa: CASSFDRQETQYF

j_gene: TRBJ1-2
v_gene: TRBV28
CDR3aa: CASSSGTLSGGYTF

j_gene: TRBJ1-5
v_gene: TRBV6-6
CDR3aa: CASSYVTGGGNQPQHF

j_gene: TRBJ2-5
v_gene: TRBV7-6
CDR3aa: CASSLAGYAETQYF

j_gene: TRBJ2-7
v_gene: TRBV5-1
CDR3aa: CASSLVVNNEQYF

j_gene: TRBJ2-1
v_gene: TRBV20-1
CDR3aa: CSARGLADYNEQFF

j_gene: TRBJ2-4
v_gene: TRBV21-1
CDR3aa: CASSIGLAAAKNIQYF

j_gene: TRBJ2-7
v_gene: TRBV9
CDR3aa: CASSGVPGGPNEQYF

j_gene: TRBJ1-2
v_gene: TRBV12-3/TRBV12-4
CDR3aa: CASSGDRNYGYTF

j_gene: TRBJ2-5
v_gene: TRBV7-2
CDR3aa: CASSLSPLVQETQYF

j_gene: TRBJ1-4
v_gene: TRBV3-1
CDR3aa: CASSDRVTNEKLFF

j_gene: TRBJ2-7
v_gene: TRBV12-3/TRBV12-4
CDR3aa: CASSWDSSRGYEQYF

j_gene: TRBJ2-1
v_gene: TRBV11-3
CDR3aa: CASSATLSSYNEQFF

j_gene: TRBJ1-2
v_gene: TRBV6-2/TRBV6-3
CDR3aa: CASTGTGYSNYGYTF